A selection of T cell receptor beta chains follows, all from one sample in a study of blood T cell repertoires in COVID-19. Generated by immunoSEQ multiplex PCR, the TCRdb table keeps only in-frame clones and is missing some. In the table there are about 82,000 clones, around 85% of which are singletons. The specimen was peripheral blood. These receptor sequences come from a man aged 80 or over with active or convalescent COVID-19. CDR3s include the opening cysteine and the closing phenylalanine or tryptophan. The D gene is left open where the match is weak. The listing skips clone size in some rows; elsewhere it reads once, few, many or a size class.

D: TRBD1; size: -; length: 13; J: TRBJ2-1; V: TRBV5-1; CDR3: CASRQDRGNEQFF; DNA: TGCGCCAGCAGACAGGACAGGGGCAATGAGCAGTTCTTC
D: TRBD1; size: -; length: 14; J: TRBJ2-5; V: TRBV3-1/TRBV3-2; CDR3: CASSQTGTEETQYF; DNA: TGTGCCAGCAGCCAGACCGGGACAGAAGAGACCCAGTACTTC
D: -; size: -; length: 16; J: TRBJ2-2; V: TRBV2; CDR3: CASRGGRSGFAGELFF; DNA: TGTGCCAGCAGGGGGGGACGAAGCGGGTTCGCCGGGGAGCTGTTTTTT
D: TRBD1; size: -; length: 13; J: TRBJ1-2; V: TRBV28; CDR3: CASSSTGNYGYTF; DNA: TGTGCCAGCAGTTCGACAGGGAACTATGGCTACACCTTC
D: -; size: -; length: 18; J: TRBJ2-1; V: TRBV28; CDR3: CASSLLTDLAGSYNEQFF; DNA: TGTGCCAGCAGTTTATTAACTGACTTAGCCGGCTCCTACAATGAGCAGTTCTTC
D: TRBD2; size: -; length: 15; J: TRBJ2-2; V: TRBV5-1; CDR3: CASSESGANTGELFF; DNA: TGCGCCAGCAGCGAGAGCGGGGCCAACACCGGGGAGCTGTTTTTT
D: -; size: -; length: 12; J: TRBJ1-4; V: TRBV6-5; CDR3: CASRSPNEKLFF; DNA: TGTGCCAGCAGGAGCCCTAATGAAAAACTGTTTTTT
D: -; size: -; length: 15; J: TRBJ2-1; V: TRBV11-1; CDR3: CASSLGLPGNNEQFF; DNA: TGTGCCAGCAGCTTAGGACTACCGGGAAACAATGAGCAGTTCTTC
D: TRBD1; size: -; length: 18; J: TRBJ1-6; V: TRBV27; CDR3: CASSPSRTGSSYNSPLHF; DNA: TGTGCCAGCAGTCCATCACGGACAGGCAGCTCCTATAATTCACCCCTCCACTTT
D: TRBD2; size: -; length: 19; J: TRBJ2-3; V: TRBV24-1; CDR3: CATSGRTGLAGLITDTQYF; DNA: TGTGCCACCAGTGGACGGACGGGACTAGCGGGCCTCATCACAGATACGCAGTATTTT
D: TRBD1; size: few; length: 17; J: TRBJ2-2; V: TRBV5-1; CDR3: CASSEGPGGAGTGELFF; DNA: TGCGCCAGCAGCGAAGGGCCAGGGGGCGCCGGCACCGGGGAGCTGTTTTTT
D: -; size: few; length: 18; J: TRBJ1-4; V: TRBV15; CDR3: CATSRGTGSRSTNEKLFF; DNA: TGTGCCACCAGCAGAGGGACCGGGAGCCGTTCAACTAATGAAAAACTGTTTTTT
D: TRBD2; size: -; length: 16; J: TRBJ2-3; V: TRBV3-1/TRBV3-2; CDR3: CASSQLAGASTDTQYF; DNA: TGTGCCAGCAGCCAACTAGCGGGGGCTAGCACAGATACGCAGTATTTT
D: -; size: -; length: 13; J: TRBJ1-3; V: TRBV12-3/TRBV12-4; CDR3: CASSGTSGNTIYF; DNA: TGTGCCAGCTCCGGGACATCTGGAAACACCATATATTTT
D: TRBD1; size: -; length: 14; J: TRBJ1-1; V: TRBV5-1; CDR3: CASSPGGGNTEAFF; DNA: TGCGCCAGCAGCCCAGGGGGCGGGAACACTGAAGCTTTCTTT
D: TRBD1; size: -; length: 14; J: TRBJ1-1; V: TRBV19; CDR3: CASSERGRNTEAFF; DNA: TGTGCCAGTAGTGAAAGGGGGCGGAACACTGAAGCTTTCTTT
D: -; size: -; length: 15; J: TRBJ1-3; V: TRBV18; CDR3: CASSPAGMSGNTIYF; DNA: TGTGCCAGCTCACCGGCGGGGATGAGTGGAAACACCATATATTTT
D: TRBD1; size: -; length: 15; J: TRBJ1-2; V: TRBV6-1; CDR3: CASSESGRGTYGYTF; DNA: TGTGCCAGCAGTGAATCCGGCAGGGGGACCTATGGCTACACCTTC
D: -; size: -; length: 14; J: TRBJ1-1; V: TRBV6-5; CDR3: CASSVDKLGAEAFF; DNA: TGTGCCAGCAGCGTAGATAAGCTGGGAGCTGAAGCTTTCTTT
D: TRBD2; size: -; length: 14; J: TRBJ2-2; V: TRBV2; CDR3: CASLRREGQGELFF; DNA: TGTGCCAGCTTACGGCGGGAGGGTCAGGGGGAGCTGTTTTTT
D: -; size: -; length: 13; J: TRBJ1-2; V: TRBV19; CDR3: CASSQRRDYGYTF; DNA: TGTGCCAGTAGTCAAAGACGGGACTATGGCTACACCTTC
D: -; size: -; length: 13; J: TRBJ2-1; V: TRBV2; CDR3: CASPRSTGSEQFF; DNA: TGTGCCAGCCCTCGGTCTACGGGAAGTGAGCAGTTCTTC
D: -; size: -; length: 17; J: TRBJ1-5; V: TRBV24-1; CDR3: CATSDPGSGYSNQPQHF; DNA: TGTGCCACCAGTGACCCCGGATCAGGGTATAGTAATCAGCCCCAGCATTTT